This T cell receptor (beta chain) was recorded in a study of T cells in Graves' hyperthyroidism and ophthalmopathy. Whole-study results and caveats: Within blood appeared most thyroid clonotypes that had expanded above 0.001.

On this clonotype: Its cognate antigen is unknown.

Trimming cost V 7 bases and J 1 base; bases outside gene matches: 11. Germline V gene sequence: CDR1 MDHEN, CDR2 SYDVKM. The CDR3 consists of 16 residues. Template material for amplifying TCR beta CDR3 regions consisted of RNA transcripts. The primer set for the first-round RT-PCR of the TCR CDR3 was HTBI. TCRdb reanalysed the multiplex PCR reads using MiXCR and keeps one entry per CDR3 protein. The table includes under 350,000 distinct CDR3 sequences, 15% to 20% detected once. Sequencing input: blood. This TCR was recovered from a woman aged 45-65 years with Graves' hyperthyroidism. The chain links TRBV28 to TRBJ1-1, with 8 bases fitting TRBD1. The CDR3: CASTQTPGGTNTEAFF. DNA of the CDR3: TGTGCCAGCACTCAAACCCCAGGGGGCACGAACACTGAAGCTTTCTTT.